This TCR beta chain emerged from a study of shared clonotypes between healthy human individuals. Genomic DNA from each subset was divided evenly over several immunoSEQ plates. Measured with immunoSEQ multiplex PCR; TCRdb has only the in-frame clones, and not every one. The profile shows more than 1.2 million clones, 98% to 99% of them singletons. Sequencing was done on a sample of naive CD4+ T cells sorted from blood. The sample's subset: CD45RA+ positively selected. This clonotype was obtained from a man aged 25 to 40 in good health.

The DNA for the CDR3 is TGTGCCAGCAGCCCCCGGGACAGCCCGATGCTGGATACGCAGTATTTT. Its translation: CASSPRDSPMLDTQYF. The chain couples TRBV5-6 to TRBJ2-3; 7 bases are a match to TRBD1. V lost 4 bases to trimming and J lost 6 bases; unmatched junction nucleotides: 14. Looked up from germline, CDR1 is SGHDT and CDR2 is YYEEEE. The CDR3 extends over 16 amino acids.